These T cell receptor beta chains were read from a single sample in a study of control samples from healthy donors and cancer patients. The assay was immunoSEQ multiplex PCR, and TCRdb's table has in-frame clones only and misses some. The table includes 120,000 or so clones, roughly 84% detected once. The sample was blood. Receptors were obtained from a man aged 35 to 55 in good health. CDR3s include the opening cysteine and the closing phenylalanine or tryptophan. The order of the fields is D gene, V gene, clone size, J gene, CDR3 DNA, CDR3 protein. The D gene is left open where the match is weak. Clone size is given for some rows only: seen once, a few or many times, or a class if the clone is expanded.

NA	TRBV30	NA	TRBJ1-1	TGTGCCTGGAGTGTACCGGGCACTTTCAGGGAAGCTTTCTTT	CAWSVPGTFREAFF
TRBD1	TRBV10-3	NA	TRBJ1-2	TGTGCCATCAGGAGAGGGGGCGTAGACTATGGCTACACCTTC	CAIRRGGVDYGYTF
NA	TRBV11-3	NA	TRBJ1-4	TGTGCCAGCAGCCCCCTAGGCGGCAGACTTAATGAAAAACTGTTTTTT	CASSPLGGRLNEKLFF
NA	TRBV27	once	TRBJ2-6	TGTGCCAGCAGTTTGCAAGATCCGAGGGGGGCCAACGTCCTGACTTTC	CASSLQDPRGANVLTF
TRBD2	TRBV4-1	NA	TRBJ2-1	TGCGCCAGCTCCCGGCCCTTAGCGGGGGGGGACAATGAGCAGTTCTTC	CASSRPLAGGDNEQFF
NA	TRBV10-3	NA	TRBJ1-5	TGTGCCATCAGTGATCAGGGAGAGGGCAATCAGCCCCAGCATTTT	CAISDQGEGNQPQHF
TRBD1	TRBV6-5	NA	TRBJ1-2	TGTGCCAGCAGTTACTCTTTCGGCAGGGGGCTAGGAGGCTACACCTTC	CASSYSFGRGLGGYTF
NA	TRBV19	NA	TRBJ2-1	TGTGCCAGTACCCAGGGGCCGCTATCCTACAATGAGCAGTTCTTC	CASTQGPLSYNEQFF
NA	TRBV12-3/TRBV12-4	NA	TRBJ1-3	TGTGCCAGCAGTCCTCCCGGCACCATATATTTT	CASSPPGTIYF
TRBD1	TRBV24-1	NA	TRBJ1-6	TGTGCCACCAGTGATTCCTGGGACAGGAATTCACCCCTCCACTTT	CATSDSWDRNSPLHF
NA	TRBV19	NA	TRBJ2-7	TGTGCCAGTAGGATCAGGGACGAGCAGTACTTC	CASRIRDEQYF
NA	TRBV25-1	few	TRBJ1-2	TGTGCCAGCAGTGAAAGCAAGACAGGCCTCTATGGCTACACCTTC	CASSESKTGLYGYTF
NA	TRBV18	NA	TRBJ2-7	TGTGCCAGCTCACCGGGTCAGGGCCCGAAGTACGAGCAGTACTTC	CASSPGQGPKYEQYF
NA	TRBV11-2	NA	TRBJ2-2	TGTGCCAGCAGGCCGACATTCCACGTGAACACCGGGGAGCTGTTTTTT	CASRPTFHVNTGELFF
NA	TRBV7-8	NA	TRBJ1-2	TGTGCCAGCAGAGGGACCTACTATGGCTACACCTTC	CASRGTYYGYTF
TRBD2	TRBV3-1/TRBV3-2	NA	TRBJ2-1	TGTGCCAGCAGCCATTTGCGGGGGGCCTACAATGAGCAGTTCTTC	CASSHLRGAYNEQFF
NA	TRBV7-9	once	TRBJ1-1	TGTGCCAGCAGCTTAGGTCTCGAGAACACTGAAGCTTTCTTT	CASSLGLENTEAFF
NA	TRBV6-5	NA	TRBJ2-1	TGTGCCAGCAGTTACAGGGGGGGTTACAATGAGCAGTTCTTC	CASSYRGGYNEQFF
NA	TRBV7-6	NA	TRBJ2-3	TGTGCCAGCAGCCCTTATTACCCGCCGGGCCCATCCACAGATACGCAGTATTTT	CASSPYYPPGPSTDTQYF
NA	TRBV6-1	NA	TRBJ1-2	TGTGCCAGCAGTGAAGGACCGACTTTCACCTTC	CASSEGPTFTF
NA	TRBV6-5	NA	TRBJ1-5	TGTGCCAGCAGTTACAGGGTGAATCAGCCCCAGCATTTT	CASSYRVNQPQHF
TRBD1	TRBV30	NA	TRBJ1-2	TGTGCCTGGAGAGGACAGGGGGCATTGGGATATGGCTACACCTTC	CAWRGQGALGYGYTF
NA	TRBV3-1/TRBV3-2	NA	TRBJ1-3	TGTGCCAGCAGCCAAGACAGCTTTTCTGGAAACACCATATATTTT	CASSQDSFSGNTIYF
TRBD1	TRBV6-1	NA	TRBJ1-4	TGTGCCAGCAGTGAAGCCGGGACAGGGGGAGAAAAACTGTTTTTT	CASSEAGTGGEKLFF
TRBD1	TRBV29-1	once	TRBJ1-2	TGCAGCGTCCCACGGGAGGGACAGGGGAGGAGTGGCTACACCTTC	CSVPREGQGRSGYTF
NA	TRBV9	NA	TRBJ1-3	TGTGCCAGCAGCGCCGACGGTTTCTCTGGAAACACCATATATTTT	CASSADGFSGNTIYF
NA	TRBV2	NA	TRBJ1-2	TGTGCCAGCTTTACGGCAGACACTAACTATGGCTACACCTTC	CASFTADTNYGYTF
NA	TRBV10-1	NA	TRBJ1-1	TGCGCCAGCAGACGGACCCCTACCGAGGATGAAGCTTTCTTT	CASRRTPTEDEAFF
NA	TRBV7-2	NA	TRBJ2-2	TGTGCCAGCAGCTTACAGGGTTTGTTGACCGGGGAGCTGTTTTTT	CASSLQGLLTGELFF
TRBD2	TRBV10-3	few	TRBJ2-7	TGTGCCATCAGTGGACTAGCGGGGCCAAACGAGCAGTACTTC	CAISGLAGPNEQYF
TRBD1	TRBV30	NA	TRBJ2-4	TGTGCCTGGAGTGCCAGGGGGCGCGGGGACATTCAGTACTTC	CAWSARGRGDIQYF
NA	TRBV24-1	NA	TRBJ1-2	TGTGCCACCAGTGACCTAGGGACTAACTATGGCTACACCTTC	CATSDLGTNYGYTF
NA	TRBV19	NA	TRBJ1-1	TGTGCCAGTAGTGCCCCAGGGTTATACACTGAAGCTTTCTTT	CASSAPGLYTEAFF
TRBD1	TRBV29-1	many	TRBJ1-1	TGCAGCGTTGAAGGACAGGGAGGCGCTGAAGCTTTCTTT	CSVEGQGGAEAFF
TRBD1	TRBV19	NA	TRBJ1-4	TGTGCCAGTAGCTGGACGGGACAGGGGATGCGGCTCAATGAAAAACTGTTTTTT	CASSWTGQGMRLNEKLFF
NA	TRBV2	NA	TRBJ1-5	TGTGCCAGCAGTGTAGATGGGGGGGGCCAGCCCCAGCATTTT	CASSVDGGGQPQHF
NA	TRBV9	once	TRBJ1-2	TGTGCCAGCAGCGTAGAGTCCCCGCCAGGGCACAATGGCTACACCTTC	CASSVESPPGHNGYTF
TRBD1	TRBV11-3	NA	TRBJ1-2	TGTGCCAGCAGCGAGGACAGGGAGGCTGGCTACACCTTC	CASSEDREAGYTF
NA	TRBV11-3	NA	TRBJ1-2	TGTGCCAGCAGCTTCTCGACTTTTGATGGCTACACCTTC	CASSFSTFDGYTF
TRBD2	TRBV7-2	NA	TRBJ2-3	TGTGCCAGCAGCCCCAGACTAGCGGTATTAACAGATACGCAGTATTTT	CASSPRLAVLTDTQYF
NA	TRBV5-1	NA	TRBJ1-1	TGCGCCAGCAGCTTCTTTGCGGGAAACACTGAAGCTTTCTTT	CASSFFAGNTEAFF
NA	TRBV30	NA	TRBJ2-5	TGTGCCTGGAGTGGGGTCCGATGGGAGACCCAGTACTTC	CAWSGVRWETQYF
TRBD1	TRBV4-3	NA	TRBJ2-7	TGCGCCAGCAGCCAAGATTCCGGACAGGGTTACTACGAGCAGTACTTC	CASSQDSGQGYYEQYF
NA	TRBV10-2	once	TRBJ1-2	TGCGCCAGCACGGGGGAAGTCGGGTATGGCTACACCTTC	CASTGEVGYGYTF
TRBD1	TRBV19	NA	TRBJ2-7	TGTGCCAGTAGTCGAAATTCCGGGACAGGGGCCCACGAGCAGTACTTC	CASSRNSGTGAHEQYF